Below, 2 T cell receptor beta chains from the same sample are listed, as sequenced in a study of blood T cell repertoires in COVID-19. The protocol was immunoSEQ multiplex PCR, while the TCRdb copy is restricted to in-frame clones and leaves out a portion. The sample has fewer than 200,000 clones, 77% seen once. The specimen sequenced was peripheral blood. The receptors were gathered from a man between 65 and 85 years old with acute or convalescent COVID-19.

The rearrangement uses TRBV3-1 (or the pseudogene TRBV3-2) and TRBJ2-5, with TRBD2 identical over 9 bases. The germline CDR1 and CDR2 sequences are LGHDT and YNNKEL (reference sequence). V was clipped by 1 base and J by 2 bases; unmatched bases: 2. The CDR3 covers 15 residues. The chain's CDR3 is CASSQGLAGQETQYF. DNA for the CDR3: TGTGCCAGCAGCCAAGGTCTAGCGGGGCAAGAGACCCAGTACTTC.

This chain joins TRBV5-1 and TRBJ2-7; 8 nucleotides align to TRBD1. The germline gives CDR1 SGHRS, CDR2 YFSETQ. V lost 3 bases to trimming and J lost 5 bases; unmatched junction nucleotides: 7. This CDR3 region has 14 residues. The CDR3 reads CASSSGQGGHEQYF. The CDR3 DNA follows: TGCGCCAGCAGCTCTGGACAGGGCGGCCACGAGCAGTACTTC.